These 9 T cell receptor beta chains share one sample of origin, sequenced in a study of T cell responses to AZD1222 COVID-19 vaccine. TCRdb's table, derived via immunoSEQ multiplex PCR, lists solely in-frame clones and lacks some. The repertoire holds under 70,000 clones, with roughly 84% as singletons. Sequencing used peripheral blood, obtained on day 0 of AZD1222 vaccination. The receptor set was obtained from an adult in good health.

The rearrangement uses TRBV11-2 and TRBJ2-3; D is uncertain. V lost 5 bases and J lost 2, with 5 bases in between. CDR1 and CDR2 (germline): SGHAT, FQNNGV. This CDR3 spans 12 amino acids. The CDR3 nucleotides read TGTGCCAGCAGCCCCTCCACAGATACGCAGTATTTT. It translates to CASSPSTDTQYF.

Only a few counts were recorded for this clone. V gene TRBV20-1 combines with J gene TRBJ1-2; TRBD1 matches 9 bases. The V gene's germline CDR1 is DFQATT and CDR2 SNEGSKA (reference sequence). Trimming at V came to 3 bases and at J to 7 bases, leaving 6 bases not matched to a gene. The CDR3 is 13 residues long. DNA for the CDR3: TGCAGTGCTAGTCTACAGGGGGCCGTTGGCTACACCTTC. It encodes CSASLQGAVGYTF.

The chain has TRBV5-8 and TRBJ2-3; D is undetermined. The CDR3 consists of 16 residues. V was shortened by 0 bases and J by 0 bases, with 11 bases between the two germline ends. Germline V gene lookup returns CDR1 SGHTS and CDR2 YDEGEE. CDR3 DNA: TGTGCCAGCAGCTTGGCCGCGATATCTAGCACAGATACGCAGTATTTT. Translating gives CASSLAAISSTDTQYF.

The chain has TRBV11-3 and TRBJ2-2; D is perhaps TRBD2 (5 bases). The germline V gene has CDR1 SGHNT and CDR2 YENEEA. The CDR3 runs to 15 residues. Trimming took off 5 bases at V and 7 bases at J, with 17 bases between the two ends. CDR3 residues: CASSPEGGHGGELFF. In nucleotides, the CDR3 is TGTGCCAGCAGCCCCGAGGGCGGTCACGGCGGGGAGCTGTTTTTT. The complete variable domain, with remaining parts taken from reference TRBV11-3 and TRBJ2-2, reads EAGVVQSPRYKIIEKKQPVAFWCNPISGHNTLYWYLQNLGQGPELLIRYENEEAVDDSQLPKDRFSAERLKGVDSTLKIQPAELGDSAVYLCASSPEGGHGGELFFGEGSRLTVL.

The rearrangement uses TRBV7-9 and TRBJ1-3; D is perhaps TRBD1 (6 bases). The germline CDR1 and CDR2 sequences are SEHNR and FQNEAQ (reference sequence). The germline V and J ends were trimmed by 3 bases and 4 bases, with 10 bases remaining between them. The CDR3 runs to 14 residues. The DNA for the CDR3 is TGTGCCAGCAGCTTTTCAGGGGCCGGAAACACCATATATTTT. It specifies CASSFSGAGNTIYF.

The chain uses TRBV28 and TRBJ1-2, with a tentative D call TRBD1 (6 bases). Trimming took off 2 bases at V and 0 bases at J, with 10 bases between the two ends. The CDR3 spans 15 residues. Germline CDR1 MDHEN, CDR2 SYDVKM. CDR3 in DNA: TGTGCCAGCAGTTTAGTGGGGACACCTAACTATGGCTACACCTTC. Amino acid sequence: CASSLVGTPNYGYTF.

The chain has TRBV5-1 and TRBJ1-1; 7 bases are shared with TRBD1. J gave up 1 base and V 0 bases, and 6 bases lay outside the gene matches. The CDR3 contains 16 residues. The germline gives CDR1 SGHRS, CDR2 YFSETQ. This CDR3 reads CASSLGQGVSNTEAFF. The DNA for the CDR3 is TGCGCCAGCAGCTTGGGGCAGGGGGTTTCGAACACTGAAGCTTTCTTT.

This chain links TRBV6-2 or TRBV6-3 with TRBJ1-1; D remains unclear. CDR1 MNHEY and CDR2 SVGEGT come from the germline V gene. The V end was cut by 2 bases, the J end by 4 bases, with 11 bases between. The CDR3 loop spans 14 amino acids. This CDR3 is CASSYPQEGTEAFF. As DNA, the CDR3 is TGTGCCAGCAGTTACCCCCAGGAAGGCACTGAAGCTTTCTTT.

The chain employs TRBV30 and TRBJ1-2, with D unclear. The CDR3 totals 10 residues. CDR1 is GTSNPN, CDR2 SVGIG, per germline (reference sequence). The germline V and J ends were trimmed by 7 bases and 8 bases, with 11 bases remaining between them. The CDR3 region is CASHIGGYTF. DNA for the CDR3: TGTGCCTCCCACATCGGGGGCTACACCTTC.